This T cell receptor (beta chain) was recorded in a study of T cell changes during pregnancy in multiple sclerosis. This table comes from immunoSEQ multiplex PCR, and its TCRdb copy is limited to in-frame clones, with some not included. In the table there are some 97,000 clones, about 92% of which are singletons. This receptor was obtained from a female donor with multiple sclerosis, enrolled in a pregnancy study. The sequencing used peripheral blood, collected after pregnancy.

CDR3 amino acids: CASSPGQVSGYTF. The CDR3 coding sequence is TGTGCCAGCAGCCCGGGACAGGTGTCTGGCTACACCTTC. The chain couples TRBV28 to TRBJ1-2, with 8 positions matching TRBD1. Germline V CDR1 and CDR2: MDHEN, SYDVKM. J gave up 7 bases and V 6 bases, and 7 bases lay outside the gene matches. The CDR3 spans 13 residues.